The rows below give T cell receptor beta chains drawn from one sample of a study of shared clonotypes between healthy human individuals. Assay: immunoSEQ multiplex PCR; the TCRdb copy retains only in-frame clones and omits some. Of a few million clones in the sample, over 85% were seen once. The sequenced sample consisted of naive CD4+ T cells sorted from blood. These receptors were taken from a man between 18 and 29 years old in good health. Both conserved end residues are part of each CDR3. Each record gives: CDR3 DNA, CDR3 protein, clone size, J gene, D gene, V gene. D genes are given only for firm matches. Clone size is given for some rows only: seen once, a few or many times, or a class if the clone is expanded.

cdr3_nt: TGTGCCAGCAGCTCACGGACGGATAGCTCTGGAAACACCATATATTTT
cdr3_aa: CASSSRTDSSGNTIYF
clone_size: .
j_call: TRBJ1-3
d_call: .
v_call: TRBV9

cdr3_nt: TGTGCCAGCGAGGGGGTCACCAATGAGCAGTTCTTC
cdr3_aa: CASEGVTNEQFF
clone_size: once
j_call: TRBJ2-1
d_call: .
v_call: TRBV19

cdr3_nt: TGTGCCAGCAGTTCGAACGGGGAGCTGTTTTTT
cdr3_aa: CASSSNGELFF
clone_size: .
j_call: TRBJ2-2
d_call: .
v_call: TRBV6-5

cdr3_nt: TGTGCCAGCAGCTTAGTACTAGCGGGGGGTATTACAGATACGCAGTATTTT
cdr3_aa: CASSLVLAGGITDTQYF
clone_size: .
j_call: TRBJ2-3
d_call: TRBD2
v_call: TRBV7-9

cdr3_nt: TGCGCCACCTCTGGACAGGATCAGAACTACGGCTACACCTTC
cdr3_aa: CATSGQDQNYGYTF
clone_size: once
j_call: TRBJ1-2
d_call: TRBD1
v_call: TRBV5-1

cdr3_nt: TGCAGCGTTGAACTCTCTGGGGCCAACGTCCTGACTTTC
cdr3_aa: CSVELSGANVLTF
clone_size: .
j_call: TRBJ2-6
d_call: .
v_call: TRBV29-1

cdr3_nt: TGTGCCAGCAGCTTAACCCTAGCGGGGCCCAATGAGCAGTTCTTC
cdr3_aa: CASSLTLAGPNEQFF
clone_size: .
j_call: TRBJ2-1
d_call: TRBD2
v_call: TRBV7-9

cdr3_nt: TGTGCCAGCTCTTCAGGGGTAATAGGAATGAACACTGAAGCTTTCTTT
cdr3_aa: CASSSGVIGMNTEAFF
clone_size: once
j_call: TRBJ1-1
d_call: .
v_call: TRBV18

cdr3_nt: TGCGCCAGCAGGCATGGACTAGCGGGAGGGCCGAACCACGAGCAGTACTTC
cdr3_aa: CASRHGLAGGPNHEQYF
clone_size: once
j_call: TRBJ2-7
d_call: TRBD2
v_call: TRBV5-1

cdr3_nt: TGTGCCACCAGCAGAGAGGATCTGTCTCTCGGAAACACCATATATTTT
cdr3_aa: CATSREDLSLGNTIYF
clone_size: .
j_call: TRBJ1-3
d_call: .
v_call: TRBV15

cdr3_nt: TGTGCCAGCAGTGGCCGCCAAGGACAGAATGAAAAACTGTTTTTT
cdr3_aa: CASSGRQGQNEKLFF
clone_size: once
j_call: TRBJ1-4
d_call: .
v_call: TRBV6-1

cdr3_nt: TGTGCCAGCAGTGCCCTAAGCCCGGGACAGGGGGCTTGGGAGCAGTACTTC
cdr3_aa: CASSALSPGQGAWEQYF
clone_size: .
j_call: TRBJ2-7
d_call: TRBD1
v_call: TRBV6-1

cdr3_nt: TGTGCCAGCAGCTTACAGGGGAACACTGAAGCTTTCTTT
cdr3_aa: CASSLQGNTEAFF
clone_size: .
j_call: TRBJ1-1
d_call: .
v_call: TRBV11-2

cdr3_nt: TGTGCCAGTAGTGTCTCGGGGGACCAGATACGGTCCTGGAACAATGAGCAGTTCTTC
cdr3_aa: CASSVSGDQIRSWNNEQFF
clone_size: .
j_call: TRBJ2-1
d_call: .
v_call: TRBV19

cdr3_nt: TGTGCCAGCAGTTACACGTATACTCGCGGGAACACTGAAGCTTTCTTT
cdr3_aa: CASSYTYTRGNTEAFF
clone_size: .
j_call: TRBJ1-1
d_call: .
v_call: TRBV6-5

cdr3_nt: TGTGCCAGCAGCCCTCTGGGGTCCTACGAGCAGTACTTC
cdr3_aa: CASSPLGSYEQYF
clone_size: .
j_call: TRBJ2-7
d_call: .
v_call: TRBV7-2

cdr3_nt: TGTGCCAGCAGCTGGGGACAGGGGGCCTACGAGCAGTACTTC
cdr3_aa: CASSWGQGAYEQYF
clone_size: .
j_call: TRBJ2-7
d_call: TRBD1
v_call: TRBV7-2

cdr3_nt: TGCGCCAGCAGTTATACAGACAATAATGAAAAACTGTTTTTT
cdr3_aa: CASSYTDNNEKLFF
clone_size: .
j_call: TRBJ1-4
d_call: .
v_call: TRBV4-3

cdr3_nt: TGTGCCAGCAGCCGGACAGGATCCGGGCCCCAGCATTTT
cdr3_aa: CASSRTGSGPQHF
clone_size: .
j_call: TRBJ1-5
d_call: TRBD1
v_call: TRBV5-6

cdr3_nt: TGTGCCAGCAGCAAAGCGGGGTCAGGACAGGGGGGATCACGGTATGGCTACACCTTC
cdr3_aa: CASSKAGSGQGGSRYGYTF
clone_size: .
j_call: TRBJ1-2
d_call: .
v_call: TRBV21-1

cdr3_nt: TGTGCCAGCAGCCGGACAGTTCAAGAGACCCAGTACTTC
cdr3_aa: CASSRTVQETQYF
clone_size: .
j_call: TRBJ2-5
d_call: .
v_call: TRBV6-5

cdr3_nt: TGTGCCTGGAGTTTGAGAACTAATGAAAAACTGTTTTTT
cdr3_aa: CAWSLRTNEKLFF
clone_size: .
j_call: TRBJ1-4
d_call: .
v_call: TRBV30

cdr3_nt: TGTGCCAGCAGCCGGGACTGGGACTTGGACTATGGCTACACCTTC
cdr3_aa: CASSRDWDLDYGYTF
clone_size: .
j_call: TRBJ1-2
d_call: .
v_call: TRBV14

cdr3_nt: TGTGCCAGCAGCTTAGGCCCGGAGCGATCCGCAGATACGCAGTATTTT
cdr3_aa: CASSLGPERSADTQYF
clone_size: .
j_call: TRBJ2-3
d_call: .
v_call: TRBV7-9

cdr3_nt: TGTGCCGATCAGCGCCAGGGGAATAGCTACACCTTC
cdr3_aa: CADQRQGNSYTF
clone_size: .
j_call: TRBJ1-2
d_call: .
v_call: TRBV30

cdr3_nt: TGCGCCAGTTCACGGCACCCGGACAGGATGGCTATTAACACTGAAGCTTTCTTT
cdr3_aa: CASSRHPDRMAINTEAFF
clone_size: .
j_call: TRBJ1-1
d_call: TRBD1
v_call: TRBV5-1

cdr3_nt: TGTGCCAGTAGTAGCGGGTTCTTAGCCAAAAACATTCAGTACTTC
cdr3_aa: CASSSGFLAKNIQYF
clone_size: .
j_call: TRBJ2-4
d_call: .
v_call: TRBV19

cdr3_nt: TGTGCCAGCAACGGACCGAGTTTGGGCAATCAGCCCCAGCATTTT
cdr3_aa: CASNGPSLGNQPQHF
clone_size: .
j_call: TRBJ1-5
d_call: .
v_call: TRBV5-8

cdr3_nt: TGTGCCAGCAGCCCGGAGGGACGGCCAGGGTCCGGGGAGCTGTTTTTT
cdr3_aa: CASSPEGRPGSGELFF
clone_size: .
j_call: TRBJ2-2
d_call: .
v_call: TRBV7-9

cdr3_nt: TGTGCCAGCAGCGTTCCGGTTTGGGGACAGGGGAATCAGCCCCAGCATTTT
cdr3_aa: CASSVPVWGQGNQPQHF
clone_size: .
j_call: TRBJ1-5
d_call: TRBD1
v_call: TRBV9

cdr3_nt: TGCGCCAGCAGCCAAGATCTACTGAAGGGGGAAAAACTGTTTTTT
cdr3_aa: CASSQDLLKGEKLFF
clone_size: once
j_call: TRBJ1-4
d_call: .
v_call: TRBV4-3

cdr3_nt: TGTGCCAGCAGTCGCGAACAGCACTATGGCTACACCTTC
cdr3_aa: CASSREQHYGYTF
clone_size: .
j_call: TRBJ1-2
d_call: .
v_call: TRBV25-1

cdr3_nt: TGTGCCAGCAGCCTAGCGCACGAGCAGTACTTC
cdr3_aa: CASSLAHEQYF
clone_size: .
j_call: TRBJ2-7
d_call: .
v_call: TRBV7-8

cdr3_nt: TGTGCCAGCAGTTTATCGACGTCTGGGACCTACGAGCAGTACTTC
cdr3_aa: CASSLSTSGTYEQYF
clone_size: .
j_call: TRBJ2-7
d_call: .
v_call: TRBV27

cdr3_nt: TGTGCCAGCTCACCCGGACAGGGGCACTATGGCTACACCTTC
cdr3_aa: CASSPGQGHYGYTF
clone_size: few
j_call: TRBJ1-2
d_call: TRBD1
v_call: TRBV18

cdr3_nt: TGCGCCAGCAGCTTAGTACAGATTAACTACAATGAGCAGTTCTTC
cdr3_aa: CASSLVQINYNEQFF
clone_size: .
j_call: TRBJ2-1
d_call: .
v_call: TRBV5-1

cdr3_nt: TGTGCCAGCAGTGCCACTAGTGGGGGACAAGAGACCCAGTACTTC
cdr3_aa: CASSATSGGQETQYF
clone_size: .
j_call: TRBJ2-5
d_call: .
v_call: TRBV28

cdr3_nt: TGTGCCAGCAGTTACTCGAGCACGTACTACAATGAGCAGTTCTTC
cdr3_aa: CASSYSSTYYNEQFF
clone_size: .
j_call: TRBJ2-1
d_call: .
v_call: TRBV6-6

cdr3_nt: TGTGCCAGCAGCCCCCAGCCCGGGGGCACTGAAGCTTTCTTT
cdr3_aa: CASSPQPGGTEAFF
clone_size: .
j_call: TRBJ1-1
d_call: .
v_call: TRBV7-2

cdr3_nt: TGTGCCAGCTGTAACCGACCCAATCAGCCCCAGCATTTT
cdr3_aa: CASCNRPNQPQHF
clone_size: .
j_call: TRBJ1-5
d_call: .
v_call: TRBV6-5

cdr3_nt: TGTGCCAGCACCCATGGACAGGGGAATCAGCCCCAGCATTTT
cdr3_aa: CASTHGQGNQPQHF
clone_size: few
j_call: TRBJ1-5
d_call: TRBD1
v_call: TRBV6-6